These 28 T cell receptor beta chains were sequenced from one sample in a study of cytomegalovirus exposure and HLA in healthy donors. Measured with immunoSEQ multiplex PCR; TCRdb has only the in-frame clones, and not every one. The repertoire consists of fewer than 400,000 clones, with about nine tenths occurring once and the leading ten covering about 0.8%. Input material: PBMCs. The receptors were sampled from a young woman in good health and CMV-seronegative.

This sequence joins TRBV9 and TRBJ2-5; possibly TRBD2 for D (6 bases). The CDR3 runs to 16 residues. Trimming removed 0 bases from V and 5 bases from J, with 17 bases in between. Germline CDR1 SGDLS, CDR2 YYNGEE. Written as DNA, the CDR3 is TGTGCCAGCAGCGTAGGTTCAGGGAGGTTCGAGGAGACCCAGTACTTC. Protein sequence: CASSVGSGRFEETQYF. The complete variable domain, with remaining parts taken from reference TRBV9 and TRBJ2-5, reads DSGVTQTPKHLITATGQRVTLRCSPRSGDLSVYWYQQSLDQGLQFLIQYYNGEERAKGNILERFSAQQFPDLHSELNLSSLELGDSALYFCASSVGSGRFEETQYFGPGTRLLVL.

This rearrangement joins TRBV5-1 to TRBJ1-4; D unclear. Per germline, CDR1 SGHRS and CDR2 YFSETQ. This CDR3 comprises 14 residues. Trimming cost V 4 bases and J 0 bases, with 7 bases left between them. The CDR3 DNA reads TGCGCCAGCAGCAACAGCACAACTAATGAAAAACTGTTTTTT. Its protein product is CASSNSTTNEKLFF.

The gene calls are TRBV5-4 and TRBJ2-7; D remains unclear. Trimming stripped 4 bases from V and 3 bases from J, with 17 bases between. The CDR3 is 15 residues long. Looked up from germline, CDR1 is SGHNT and CDR2 is YYREEE (reference sequence). CDR3 sequence (DNA): TGTGCCAGCAGCCTGGGCGGTCAATACTACTACGAGCAGTACTTC. Protein: CASSLGGQYYYEQYF.

The CDR3 DNA follows: TGTGCCAGCAGCTTTGAGGGACAGGGCTACAATGAGCAGTTCTTC. Encoded protein: CASSFEGQGYNEQFF. The rearrangement joins TRBV5-6 to TRBJ2-1, with 9 positions matching TRBD1. The CDR3 has 15 residues. Germline CDR1 is SGHDT and CDR2 is YYEEEE. Trimming cost V 2 bases and J 3 bases; bases outside gene matches: 3.

This rearrangement joins TRBV6-1 to TRBJ1-5; perhaps TRBD1 as D (6 bases). V was cut by 1 base and J by 0 bases, with 7 bases left in between. Per germline, CDR1 MNHNS and CDR2 SASEGT. The CDR3 sequence is 15 residues long. CDR3 amino acids: CASSEVTGSNQPQHF. For the CDR3, the DNA is TGTGCCAGCAGTGAAGTGACAGGTAGCAATCAGCCCCAGCATTTT.

The chain has TRBV5-4 and TRBJ2-1; 9 nucleotides match TRBD1. V trimming: 1 base; J trimming: 2 bases; junction bases outside the gene matches: 1. The CDR3 loop spans 15 amino acids. Germline CDR1 SGHNT, CDR2 YYREEE (reference sequence). CDR3 region: CASSLWDRAYNEQFF. In DNA form, the CDR3 reads TGTGCCAGCAGCTTGTGGGACAGGGCCTACAATGAGCAGTTCTTC.

The V gene is TRBV5-1, the J gene TRBJ1-5; a weak D match, TRBD1 (6 bases). Looked up from germline, CDR1 is SGHRS and CDR2 is YFSETQ. The V and J ends lost 0 bases and 3 bases respectively, with 7 bases between them. The CDR3 is 14 amino acids. The CDR3 DNA is TGCGCCAGCAGCTTGGGGACAGCCAATCAGCCCCAGCATTTT. Translated: CASSLGTANQPQHF.

This chain links TRBV9 with TRBJ1-5; no clear D. The CDR3 runs to 15 residues. Trimming stripped 0 bases from V and 4 bases from J, with 11 bases between. CDR1 is SGDLS and CDR2 is YYNGEE in the germline V gene. CDR3 sequence: CASSVGGGWNQPQHF. The CDR3 nucleotides are TGTGCCAGCAGCGTAGGAGGTGGATGGAATCAGCCCCAGCATTTT.

The rearrangement uses TRBV18 and TRBJ2-7; maybe TRBD1 (6 bases). V was pared by 3 bases and J by 2 bases, with 11 bases between. The CDR3 spans 14 residues. The germline V gene encodes CDR1 KGHSH and CDR2 LQKENI. Here the CDR3 reads CASSPRQEPYEQYF. The DNA of the CDR3 is TGTGCCAGCTCACCTAGACAGGAGCCCTACGAGCAGTACTTC.

The rearrangement uses TRBV5-1 and TRBJ1-1; TRBD1 matches at 9 bases. The V gene end was trimmed by 0 bases and the J gene end by 1 base; junction bases not matched to a gene: 1. The CDR3 totals 15 residues. Germline V lookup: CDR1 SGHRS, CDR2 YFSETQ. The CDR3 DNA reads TGCGCCAGCAGCTTGGTGGGACAGGGGAACACTGAAGCTTTCTTT. Its protein is CASSLVGQGNTEAFF.

This chain joins TRBV9 and TRBJ1-1; a possible D gene is TRBD1 (6 bases). Germline assignment: CDR1 SGDLS and CDR2 YYNGEE. The ends were cut back, 3 bases at V and 4 bases at J, with 10 bases in the middle. The CDR3 contains 13 residues. CDR3: CASSGRGGTEAFF. As DNA, the CDR3 is TGTGCCAGCAGCGGAAGGGGGGGCACTGAAGCTTTCTTT.

This clone occurred a few times. This rearrangement joins TRBV10-3 to TRBJ2-7, with D uncertain. CDR1 is ENHRY and CDR2 is SYGVKD in the germline V gene. V was cut by 5 bases and J by 0 bases, with 8 bases left in between. The CDR3 is made up of 13 amino acids. The CDR3 sequence: CAISLQISYEQYF. The CDR3 nucleotides are TGTGCCATCAGTCTACAGATCTCCTACGAGCAGTACTTC.

The V gene is TRBV11-2, the J gene TRBJ2-7, with D possibly matching TRBD1 (6 bases). The CDR3 sequence is 16 residues long. Germline-derived CDR1 and CDR2 are SGHAT and FQNNGV. Trimming took off 6 bases at V and 4 bases at J, with 22 bases between the two ends. The CDR3 DNA is TGTGCCAGCAGTTCCCACAGGGATAGATTCTGGTACGAGCAGTACTTC. Its protein product is CASSSHRDRFWYEQYF.

The chain is built from TRBV7-6 and TRBJ2-1, with 8 bases lining up with TRBD2. CDR1 is SGHVS, CDR2 FNYEAQ, per germline. Unmatched junction bases numbered 3, after V lost 5 bases and J lost 6 bases. This CDR3 is 13 amino acids long. The DNA for the CDR3 is TGTGCCAGCAGCCACGGACTAGCCAATGAGCAGTTCTTC. Protein product: CASSHGLANEQFF.

V and J are TRBV6-1 and TRBJ1-2; 7 nucleotides match TRBD1. The junction had 1 base not matched to a gene; V was cut back by 6 bases and J by 3 bases. The germline CDR1 and CDR2 sequences are MNHNS and SASEGT. This CDR3 comprises 12 residues. As DNA, the CDR3 is TGTGCCAGCAGGGGGACAGACTATGGCTACACCTTC. The encoded protein is CASRGTDYGYTF.

Remarks on this clone: Other DNA sequences in the sample encode the same CDR3. V and J are TRBV27 and TRBJ2-1; 8 nucleotides match TRBD2. CDR3 length: 16 residues. The V gene end was trimmed by 6 bases and the J gene end by 0 bases; junction bases not matched to a gene: 7. Germline V gene data show CDR1 as MNHEY and CDR2 as SMNVEV (reference sequence). CDR3: CASSPTSGSSYNEQFF. The CDR3 DNA follows: TGTGCCAGCAGCCCTACTAGCGGCAGCTCCTACAATGAGCAGTTCTTC.

The chain is built from TRBV5-1 and TRBJ1-1, with D hard to call. Trimming removed 1 base at V and 0 bases at J, with 10 bases between. Germline CDR1 reads SGHRS; CDR2 reads YFSETQ. The CDR3 runs to 15 residues. As DNA, the CDR3 is TGCGCCAGCAGCTTGCAGGCTACCTTGAACACTGAAGCTTTCTTT. Translated, it gives CASSLQATLNTEAFF.

The chain joins TRBV7-9 to TRBJ1-2; TRBD1 aligns across 9 bases. V gave up 1 base and J gave up 5 bases; unmatched junction bases: 14. Per germline, CDR1 SEHNR and CDR2 FQNEAQ (reference sequence). CDR3 length: 18 amino acids. The CDR3 here is CASSLGVKRTGVWYGYTF. CDR3 DNA: TGTGCCAGCAGCTTAGGAGTAAAAAGGACAGGGGTCTGGTATGGCTACACCTTC.

The chain couples TRBV4-3 to TRBJ2-3; possibly TRBD2 for D (6 bases). V lost 4 bases to trimming and J lost 4 bases, with 12 bases between them. In germline, CDR1 is LGHNA, CDR2 YSLEER. The CDR3 is 14 residues long. The CDR3 bases are TGCGCCAGCAGCCGGGGAGGTAGTTCAGATACGCAGTATTTT. Its translation: CASSRGGSSDTQYF.

The CDR3, as DNA: TGTGCCAGCAGTGAAAGGGGACAGGGGTACGAGCAGTACTTC. This translates into CASSERGQGYEQYF. The gene calls are TRBV6-1 and TRBJ2-7; the match to TRBD1 covers 10 bases. The trim removed 2 bases at V and 4 bases at J, leaving 2 bases unmatched. Germline assignment: CDR1 MNHNS and CDR2 SASEGT. This CDR3 is 14 amino acids long.

The V call is TRBV9, the J call TRBJ2-1, with 8 bases lining up with TRBD2. V lost 3 bases and J lost 4; bases outside the gene matches: 9. CDR1 and CDR2 (germline): SGDLS, YYNGEE. This CDR3 is 16 amino acids long. The CDR3 spells CASSAALGLVYNEQFF. CDR3 in DNA: TGTGCCAGCAGCGCCGCTCTGGGACTAGTGTACAATGAGCAGTTCTTC.

The V call is TRBV6-4, the J call TRBJ2-2, with TRBD1 matching over 7 bases. Per the germline V gene, CDR1 is MRHNA and CDR2 is SNTAGT. CDR3 length: 15 amino acids. After removal of 0 bases from V and 3 bases from J, the junction contained 1 base not matched to a gene. The CDR3 loop is CASSDSDRDTGELFF. DNA for the CDR3: TGTGCCAGCAGTGACTCAGACAGGGACACCGGGGAGCTGTTTTTT.

The chain carries TRBV19 and TRBJ2-2; no clear D gene. Germline CDR1 and CDR2: LNHDA and SQIVND (reference sequence). Trimming took off 1 base at V and 4 bases at J, with 7 bases between the two ends. The CDR3 contains 14 residues. CDR3 sequence: CASSIVTPTGELFF. The CDR3 region has the DNA TGTGCCAGTAGTATAGTGACACCCACCGGGGAGCTGTTTTTT.

This clone was observed a handful of times. This rearrangement joins TRBV27 to TRBJ1-5, with D tentatively TRBD1 (5 bases). The CDR3 sequence is 14 residues long. The V gene lost 5 bases and the J gene lost 1 base, with 9 bases spanning the gap. Looked up from germline, CDR1 is MNHEY and CDR2 is SMNVEV (reference sequence). DNA for the CDR3: TGTGCCAGCAGTCCAGGGTCCAGCAATCAGCCCCAGCATTTT. Protein product: CASSPGSSNQPQHF.

The chain combines TRBV7-2 with TRBJ2-2; TRBD2 is a possible D gene (6 bases). Germline CDR1 SGHTA, CDR2 FQGNSA. V gave up 5 bases and J gave up 4 bases, with 14 bases separating them. The CDR3 runs to 15 residues. The CDR3 loop is CASSRRELATGELFF. The DNA for the CDR3 is TGTGCCAGCAGCCGGAGGGAGTTGGCCACCGGGGAGCTGTTTTTT.

V and J are TRBV29-1 and TRBJ2-3; 7 nucleotides agree with TRBD1. Trimming at V came to 6 bases and at J to 0 bases, leaving 6 bases not matched to a gene. Per germline, CDR1 SQVTM and CDR2 ANQGSEA. The CDR3 contains 14 residues. CDR3 in DNA: TGCAGCGTGGATGGGACAGTGAGCACAGATACGCAGTATTTT. It translates to CSVDGTVSTDTQYF.

This chain uses TRBV4-3 with TRBJ1-2; TRBD1 aligns across 7 bases. The CDR3 is 16 amino acids. The V gene end was trimmed by 0 bases and the J gene end by 1 base; junction bases not matched to a gene: 5. Per the germline V gene, CDR1 is LGHNA and CDR2 is YSLEER. CDR3 loop: CASSQDTGTDNYGYTF. CDR3 coding DNA: TGCGCCAGCAGCCAAGATACCGGGACAGATAACTATGGCTACACCTTC.

The rearrangement uses TRBV9 and TRBJ1-5; a weak D match, TRBD1 (5 bases). Trimming cost V 7 bases and J 0 bases, with 11 bases left between them. The CDR3 sequence is 14 residues long. The germline V gene encodes CDR1 SGDLS and CDR2 YYNGEE. As DNA, the CDR3 is TGTGCCAGCGCCAGGGAAGGTAGCAATCAGCCCCAGCATTTT. Its translation is CASAREGSNQPQHF.